Each of the 4 T cell receptor beta chains below was sequenced from the same sample in a study of tumor and adjacent non-tumor tissue in lung cancer. TCRbeta libraries were built with three rounds of nested PCR, modified from ARM-PCR. TCRdb reprocessed the multiplex PCR reads with MiXCR, giving one entry per CDR3 protein. The table includes under 150,000 distinct CDR3 sequences, approximately 66% detected once. No cell sorting was done before RNA was extracted from the tissue. Sequenced material: lung tumor tissue. These TCRs come from a man between 60 and 75 years old with small cell lung cancer.

In regard to this clonotype: Possible read error: a much larger clone is one base away. The chain couples TRBV5-4 to TRBJ2-5; 9 bases match TRBD2. In germline, CDR1 is SGHNT, CDR2 YYREEE (reference sequence). The CDR3 length is 14 residues. The junction had 3 bases not matched to a gene; V was cut back by 5 bases and J by 1 base. The CDR3 nucleotides read TGTGCCAGCAGGCAGACTAGCGGCCAAGAGACCCAGTACTTC. Translation: CASRQTSGQETQYF.

This sequence joins TRBV24-1 and TRBJ1-1, with 10 bases aligning to TRBD1. The V gene end was trimmed by 5 bases and the J gene end by 2 bases; junction bases not matched to a gene: 1. The CDR3 runs to 14 residues. Looked up from germline, CDR1 is KGHDR and CDR2 is SFDVKD. CDR3 sequence (DNA): TGTGCCACCAGTGGACAGGGGGCTAACACTGAAGCTTTCTTT. Protein: CATSGQGANTEAFF.

Points on this clonotype: Its ends do not fully match the called genes, so a read error is possible. The chain is built from TRBV20-1 and TRBJ2-1; 10 nucleotides align to TRBD2. This CDR3 region has 15 residues. Germline V gene data show CDR1 as DFQATT and CDR2 as SNEGSKA (reference sequence). As DNA, the CDR3 is TGCGGTGCTTTCGGCGCTAGCGGGAGCGCCGTGGAGCAGTTCTTC. Protein sequence: CGAFGASGSAVEQFF.

This clonotype was seen just once. Sequence at one end of the junction differs from germline and may be a read error. CDR3 amino acids: CAISWRDMGGELFF. The CDR3, as DNA: TGTGCCATCAGCTGGAGGGATATGGGCGGGGAGCTGTTTTTT. V usage is TRBV11-2 and J usage is TRBJ2-2; D perhaps matches TRBD2 (6 bases). The CDR3 is made up of 14 amino acids. Germline V gives CDR1 SGHAT, CDR2 FQNNGV.